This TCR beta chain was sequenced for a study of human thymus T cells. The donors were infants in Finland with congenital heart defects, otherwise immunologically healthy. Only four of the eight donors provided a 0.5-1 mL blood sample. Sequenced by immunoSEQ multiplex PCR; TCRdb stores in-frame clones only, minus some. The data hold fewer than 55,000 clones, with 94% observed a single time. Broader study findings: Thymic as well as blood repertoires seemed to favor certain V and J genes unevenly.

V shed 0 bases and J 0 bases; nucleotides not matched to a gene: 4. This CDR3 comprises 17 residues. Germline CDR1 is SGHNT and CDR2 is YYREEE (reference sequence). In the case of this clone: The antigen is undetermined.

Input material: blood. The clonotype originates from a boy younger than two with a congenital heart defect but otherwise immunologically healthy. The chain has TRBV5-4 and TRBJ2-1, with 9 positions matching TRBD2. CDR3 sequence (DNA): TGTGCCAGCAGCTTGGTCCAGCGGGGGGTCTCCTACAATGAGCAGTTCTTC. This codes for CASSLVQRGVSYNEQFF.